These 27 T cell receptor beta chains share one sample of origin, sequenced in a study of OX40 agonist ivuxolimab in advanced cancers. The table came from immunoSEQ multiplex PCR; TCRdb's copy has only in-frame clones and leaves some out. Of some 37,000 clones in the sample, 88% were seen once. This specimen consisted of CD4+ or CD8+ T cells sorted from blood, obtained in a trial of the OX40 agonist ivuxolimab. Receptor source: an adult with an advanced solid tumor such as melanoma, head and neck, liver or kidney cancer.

This chain connects TRBV19 to TRBJ2-3; D possibly uses TRBD1 or TRBD2 (5 bases each). The V end lost 7 bases, the J end lost 2 bases, and 10 bases lay between the germline ends. Germline loops: CDR1 LNHDA, CDR2 SQIVND (reference sequence). The CDR3 loop spans 13 amino acids. The DNA for the CDR3 is TGTGCCAGTACGGTCGGGGCCACAGATACGCAGTATTTT. It yields the protein CASTVGATDTQYF.

V is TRBV5-1 and J is TRBJ1-2, with 7 bases aligning to TRBD1. Germline trimming cut 0 bases from V and 7 bases from J; bases unmatched to any gene: 9. This CDR3 comprises 15 residues. Germline assignment: CDR1 SGHRS and CDR2 YFSETQ. CDR3: CASSLAPTGTGGYTF. CDR3 DNA sequence: TGCGCCAGCAGCTTGGCACCGACAGGGACGGGTGGCTACACCTTC.

This clone was seen once. This chain connects TRBV13 to TRBJ2-7; D is uncertain. Per the germline V gene, CDR1 is PRHDT and CDR2 is FYEKMQ (reference sequence). There are 16 residues in the CDR3. Trimming took off 5 bases at V and 2 bases at J, with 19 bases between the two ends. This CDR3 reads CASSAKTTTTPYEQYF. The CDR3 DNA follows: TGTGCCAGCAGCGCCAAGACCACTACTACCCCCTACGAGCAGTACTTC.

This chain joins TRBV19 and TRBJ2-3, with a possible D match to TRBD2 (5 bases). Germline values: CDR1 LNHDA, CDR2 SQIVND (reference sequence). The germline V and J ends were trimmed by 9 bases and 0 bases, with 19 bases remaining between them. CDR3 length: 16 amino acids. The CDR3 bases are TGTGCCAGCTCCTGGGAAATAGCGTCTAGCACAGATACGCAGTATTTT. Translating gives CASSWEIASSTDTQYF.

CDR3 sequence reads: CASSLGAWGTGTDTQYF. CDR3 DNA sequence: TGCGCCAGCAGCTTGGGAGCTTGGGGGACAGGAACAGATACGCAGTATTTT. This sequence joins TRBV5-1 and TRBJ2-3; 8 bases line up with TRBD1. The V and J ends lost 0 bases and 3 bases, in that order; junction bases with no gene match: 9. The CDR3 loop spans 17 amino acids. Germline lookup yields CDR1 SGHRS and CDR2 YFSETQ.

The chain recombines TRBV7-2 with TRBJ1-2; unclear D gene. The CDR3 loop spans 14 amino acids. CDR1 and CDR2 (germline): SGHTA, FQGNSA. V lost 5 bases and J 3 bases, leaving 13 bases between the germline ends. CDR3 nucleotide sequence: TGTGCCAGCAGCCGCCGCAGGAGTGACTATGGCTACACCTTC. Translated: CASSRRRSDYGYTF.

This clone has just one count. The rearrangement links TRBV7-3 to TRBJ2-3; 15 bases are shared with TRBD2. The J segment lost 5 bases and the V segment lost 5 bases, leaving 5 bases of the junction unmatched. Germline CDR1 SGHTA, CDR2 FQGTGA. The CDR3 is made up of 16 amino acids. The CDR3 region has the DNA TGTGCCAGCAGCATGGGACTAGCGGGAGGAATAGATACGCAGTATTTT. Its protein product is CASSMGLAGGIDTQYF.

The rearrangement links TRBV2 to TRBJ1-2; D is unclear. Germline CDR1 and CDR2: SNHLY and FYNNEI. This CDR3 has 12 residues. V was clipped by 3 bases and J by 5 bases, with 7 bases between them. The CDR3 reads CASSEVVYGYTF. The CDR3 DNA reads as TGTGCCAGCAGTGAGGTAGTTTATGGCTACACCTTC.

This clone was counted once. The chain uses TRBV7-2 and TRBJ2-7; 11 bases map to TRBD2. CDR3 length equals 17 residues. After removal of 4 bases from V and 0 bases from J, the junction contained 8 bases not matched to a gene. Germline CDR1 is SGHTA and CDR2 is FQGNSA. CDR3 protein: CASSSGLAVRSSYEQYF. CDR3 in DNA: TGTGCCAGCAGCTCGGGACTAGCGGTCAGGAGCTCCTACGAGCAGTACTTC.

This clone has only a few counts. The rearrangement links TRBV30 to TRBJ1-5, with 7 positions matching TRBD1. Germline V gene sequence: CDR1 GTSNPN, CDR2 SVGIG (reference sequence). V was pared by 2 bases and J by 5 bases, with 3 bases of the junction left unmatched. CDR3 length equals 13 residues. CDR3 residues: CAWSRQGHQPQHF. CDR3 DNA sequence: TGTGCCTGGAGTAGACAGGGTCATCAGCCCCAGCATTTT.

V gene TRBV30 combines with J gene TRBJ2-4, with TRBD1 matching 8 bases. The CDR3 length is 14 residues. Germline values: CDR1 GTSNPN, CDR2 SVGIG (reference sequence). The ends lost 7 bases at V and 4 bases at J; junction bases unmatched: 9. CDR3 coding DNA: TGTGCCTTGCAGGACAGGGTCACTAAAAACATTCAGTACTTC. Residues: CALQDRVTKNIQYF.

The chain joins TRBV7-8 to TRBJ2-7; D may be TRBD2 (5 bases). The germline V gene has CDR1 SGHVS and CDR2 FQNEAQ. V lost 5 bases and J lost 6, with 14 bases in between. The CDR3 is made up of 13 amino acids. CDR3 loop: CASSLGRPGEQYF. The CDR3 nucleotides read TGTGCCAGCAGCCTGGGGAGACCCGGCGAGCAGTACTTC.

This clone was seen just once. The chain joins TRBV7-8 to TRBJ1-4; perhaps TRBD1 as D (5 bases). From germline, CDR1 is SGHVS and CDR2 FQNEAQ. V shed 1 base and J shed 8 bases, with 11 bases lying between them. There are 14 residues in the CDR3. For the CDR3, the DNA is TGTGCCAGCAGCTTAGTTAGGGGTGAAGAAAAACTGTTTTTT. Protein sequence: CASSLVRGEEKLFF.

In its sample, this clone was seen a few times. V gene TRBV28 combines with J gene TRBJ1-5, with D possibly TRBD1 on 5 matching bases. V was shortened by 7 bases and J by 2 bases, with 12 bases between the two germline ends. CDR1 MDHEN and CDR2 SYDVKM come from the germline V gene. The CDR3 length is 14 residues. The CDR3 bases are TGTGCCAGCAAAGGGGTCAACCGCAATCAGCCCCAGCATTTT. Translation gives CASKGVNRNQPQHF.

The table lists this clone with a count of one. The rearrangement uses TRBV11-2 and TRBJ2-1, with D possibly matching TRBD2 (7 bases). The CDR3 covers 18 residues. Trimming cost V 4 bases and J 7 bases, with 26 bases left between them. Per germline, CDR1 SGHAT and CDR2 FQNNGV. CDR3 coding DNA: TGTGCCAGCAGCTGGGGGCTGCGGGAGAGGTCCCTTAGGAATGAGCAGTTCTTC. It yields the protein CASSWGLRERSLRNEQFF.

V gene TRBV6-6 combines with J gene TRBJ1-1, with 7 bases fitting TRBD1. J was trimmed by 1 base and V by 4 bases; bases with no gene match: 6. The CDR3 spans 15 residues. The germline CDR1 and CDR2 sequences are MNHNY and SVGAGI (reference sequence). The CDR3, as DNA: TGTGCCAGCAGTTCGACGACAGGGAAGAACACTGAAGCTTTCTTT. Residues: CASSSTTGKNTEAFF.

This chain connects TRBV27 to TRBJ2-2; no definite D call. The CDR3 is made up of 12 amino acids. Germline CDR1 MNHEY, CDR2 SMNVEV (reference sequence). V lost 8 bases to trimming and J lost 1 base, with 5 bases between them. For the CDR3, the DNA is TGTGCCAGCCGCAAGAACACCGGGGAGCTGTTTTTT. Its translation: CASRKNTGELFF.

The J gene is TRBJ2-1, the V gene TRBV7-9; 13 nucleotides match TRBD2. This CDR3 contains 15 residues. Germline V gene data show CDR1 as SEHNR and CDR2 as FQNEAQ (reference sequence). Germline trimming cut 6 bases from V and 9 bases from J; bases unmatched to any gene: 8. The DNA of the CDR3 is TGTGCCAGCAGAGGTACTAGCGGGGGGGCCCCTGAGCAGTTCTTC. It translates to CASRGTSGGAPEQFF.

V gene TRBV9 combines with J gene TRBJ2-5; TRBD2 matches at 10 bases. CDR3 length: 15 residues. V shed 0 bases, J shed 9 bases, and the junction held 8 bases outside the gene matches. Germline loops: CDR1 SGDLS, CDR2 YYNGEE. CDR3 in amino acids: CASSVGAGGPRAQYF. CDR3 DNA sequence: TGTGCCAGCAGCGTAGGAGCGGGGGGGCCTCGGGCCCAGTACTTC.

This rearrangement joins TRBV7-8 to TRBJ2-2, with 7 nucleotides matching TRBD1. The V and J ends lost 5 bases and 5 bases, in that order; junction bases with no gene match: 8. Germline lookup yields CDR1 SGHVS and CDR2 FQNEAQ. This CDR3 region has 15 residues. The CDR3 is CASSPQGVETGELFF. DNA for the CDR3: TGTGCCAGCAGCCCTCAGGGGGTTGAAACCGGGGAGCTGTTTTTT. Full variable domain (remainder filled in from reference TRBV7-8 and TRBJ2-2): GAGVSQSPRYKVAKRGQDVALRCDPISGHVSLFWYQQALGQGPEFLTYFQNEAQLDKSGLPSDRFFAERPEGSVSTLKIQRTQQEDSAVYLCASSPQGVETGELFFGEGSRLTVL.

The gene calls are TRBV29-1 and TRBJ1-2; 8 nucleotides match TRBD1. Losses at the gene ends were 7 bases for V and 6 bases for J; bases not matched to a gene: 7. CDR1 and CDR2 from the germline V gene are SQVTM and ANQGSEA. The CDR3 sequence is 12 residues long. The CDR3 protein is CSATLTGDGYTF. Written as DNA, the CDR3 is TGCAGCGCCACCCTGACAGGGGATGGCTACACCTTC.

V gene TRBV11-2 combines with J gene TRBJ2-7; no firm D call. Trimming removed 2 bases from V and 2 bases from J, with 13 bases in between. Germline assignment: CDR1 SGHAT and CDR2 FQNNGV. CDR3 length: 15 residues. Written as DNA, the CDR3 is TGTGCCAGCAGCTTATCCGGCCTTTATGCCTACGAGCAGTACTTC. Amino acid sequence: CASSLSGLYAYEQYF.

The chain carries TRBV19 and TRBJ1-3; no reliable D call. The CDR3 is 15 residues long. The V gene's germline CDR1 is LNHDA and CDR2 SQIVND (reference sequence). V shed 2 bases and J shed 3 bases, with 11 bases lying between them. As DNA, the CDR3 is TGTGCCAGTAGTATACAGGCCGTCGGTGGAAACACCATATATTTT. Translation gives CASSIQAVGGNTIYF.

This chain joins TRBV27 and TRBJ1-3; D not certain. The germline CDR1 and CDR2 sequences are MNHEY and SMNVEV (reference sequence). Between the trimmed V and J ends, which lost 0 bases and 7 bases, there was a span of 19 bases. This CDR3 has 17 residues. Written as DNA, the CDR3 is TGTGCCAGCAGTTTATCGTTTCGGGGAACTGGTGGTAACACCATATATTTT. Protein sequence: CASSLSFRGTGGNTIYF.

The sample holds a few counts of this clone. This sequence joins TRBV5-1 and TRBJ2-2, with 16 bases identical to TRBD2. Germline trimming cut 3 bases from V and 4 bases from J; bases unmatched to any gene: 3. Germline V gene data show CDR1 as SGHRS and CDR2 as YFSETQ. CDR3 length equals 17 residues. CDR3 sequence (DNA): TGCGCCAGCAGCTCGGGACTAGCGGGGGGGCTCACCGGGGAGCTGTTTTTT. It specifies CASSSGLAGGLTGELFF.

CDR3 loop: CSVAWTGDQPQHF. CDR3 coding DNA: TGCAGCGTGGCCTGGACAGGGGATCAGCCCCAGCATTTT. The chain links TRBV29-1 to TRBJ1-5; TRBD1 matches 9 bases. The germline CDR1 and CDR2 sequences are SQVTM and ANQGSEA. The CDR3 length is 13 residues. The V and J ends lost 6 bases and 5 bases, in that order; junction bases with no gene match: 5. The whole variable domain, remainder taken from reference TRBV29-1 and TRBJ1-5, is SAVISQKPSRDICQRGTSLTIQCQVDSQVTMMFWYRQQPGQSLTLIATANQGSEATYESGFVIDKFPISRPNLTFSTLTVSNMSPEDSSIYLCSVAWTGDQPQHFGDGTRLSIL.

The chain has TRBV10-1 and TRBJ1-1, with D maybe TRBD1 (6 bases). V lost 0 bases and J 2 bases, leaving 10 bases between the germline ends. The CDR3 is 15 residues long. Germline V CDR1 and CDR2: WNHNN, SYGVQD (reference sequence). The CDR3 DNA is TGCGCCAGCAGTGAGTCTACAGGGTTAAACACTGAAGCTTTCTTT. This gives the protein CASSESTGLNTEAFF.